This T cell receptor beta chain came from a study of blood T cell repertoires in COVID-19. Study-level information: Acute-phase and convalescent COVID-19 samples originated in the United States, Italy and Spain. PBMCs, B-cell-depleted T cells, or T cells provided the cDNA or gDNA that made up the material.

Authors' analysis steps: Amplified reference gene primers provided the basis for estimating nucleated cell counts. The data were produced by immunoSEQ multiplex PCR, yet TCRdb's version contains in-frame clones alone and is incomplete. The DNA gave D and trimming, while V, J and clone size come from that table. The table records under 20,000 clones, 77% of them present only once. The Seattle site enrolled patients during active infection and followed them longitudinally. Per the germline V gene, CDR1 is SGHAT and CDR2 is FQNNGV. V lost 2 bases and J lost 1; bases outside the gene matches: 4. CDR3 length: 15 residues. This clone was counted a single time.

The sample consisted of peripheral blood. J is TRBJ2-5 and V is TRBV11-2; 7 nucleotides line up with TRBD1. The receptor comes from a man between 65 and 85 years old with COVID-19, enrolled during active disease. CDR3 DNA: TGTGCCAGCAGCTTAAGTACAGGGGCCCAAGAGACCCAGTACTTC. This translates into CASSLSTGAQETQYF.